Each of the 31 T cell receptor beta chains below was sequenced from the same sample in a study of spatial heterogeneity in lung cancer. Study-wide points: The study found that expanded intratumoral alpha and beta TCR counts tracked tumor mutation counts.

Each CDR3 protein is one row after TCRdb ran MiXCR on the 5' RACE reads. The table lists 4,000 to 5,500 distinct CDR3 sequences, under 9.5% of them singletons. The antigens these receptors bind are not known. As for time point: sample taken at primary tumor resection. The specimen was lung tumor tissue, collected at surgery. These receptor sequences come from a female donor with early-stage non-small cell lung cancer.

This clonotype is medium-sized. The gene calls are TRBV15 and TRBJ2-1; D is possibly TRBD1 or TRBD2 (6 bases each). Germline lookup yields CDR1 LNHNV and CDR2 YYDKDF (reference sequence). Trimming left V 2 bases short and J 7 bases short, with 12 bases between. This CDR3 spans 14 amino acids. CDR3 nucleotide sequence: TGTGCCACCAGCAGAAACGTAGGGGGGAATGAGCAGTTCTTC. It translates to CATSRNVGGNEQFF.

The chain links TRBV5-1 to TRBJ2-3; D tentatively fits TRBD1 or TRBD2 (5 bases each). The V gene's germline CDR1 is SGHRS and CDR2 YFSETQ. The CDR3 consists of 20 residues. V shed 1 base and J shed 0 bases, with 24 bases lying between them. For the CDR3, the DNA is TGCGCCAGCAGCTTGACAACGGGGCGGGTGATTCTTTCTAGCACAGATACGCAGTATTTT. Translated, it gives CASSLTTGRVILSSTDTQYF.

By share, this clonotype ranks as medium-sized (0.01 to 0.1%). The rearrangement links TRBV4-1 to TRBJ1-1; possible D gene TRBD1, 5 bases. Looked up from germline, CDR1 is MGHRA and CDR2 is YSYEKL. This CDR3 comprises 12 residues. The V gene lost 1 base and the J gene lost 7 bases, with 7 bases spanning the gap. CDR3 in amino acids: CASSQVRGEAFF. CDR3 nucleotides: TGCGCCAGCAGCCAAGTGAGGGGTGAAGCTTTCTTT.

The genes are TRBV18 and TRBJ2-6; no firm D call. Germline-derived CDR1 and CDR2 are KGHSH and LQKENI. The CDR3 contains 15 residues. Trimming removed 3 bases at V and 4 bases at J, with 10 bases between. CDR3 loop: CASSPPLLGANVLTF. CDR3 nucleotide sequence: TGTGCCAGCTCACCGCCTCTTTTAGGGGCCAACGTCCTGACTTTC.

This clonotype was seen a handful of times. V and J are TRBV4-3 and TRBJ1-1; D gene unclear. CDR3 size: 14 residues. Germline V CDR1 and CDR2: LGHNA, YSLEER. Trimming cost V 1 base and J 5 bases, with 11 bases left between them. CDR3 residues: CASSQGSAATEAFF. Written as DNA, the CDR3 is TGCGCCAGCAGCCAAGGGTCCGCGGCTACTGAAGCTTTCTTT.

This clonotype is medium-sized. This sequence joins TRBV28 and TRBJ2-1, with D perhaps matching TRBD2 (6 bases). CDR3 length: 14 amino acids. CDR1 is MDHEN and CDR2 is SYDVKM in the germline V gene. V was pared by 2 bases and J by 7 bases, with 12 bases between. In DNA form, the CDR3 reads TGTGCCAGCAGTTTAGGGGGGTCTAGTAATGAGCAGTTCTTC. Translated, it gives CASSLGGSSNEQFF. The variable domain in full, with the rest retrieved from reference TRBV28 and TRBJ2-1, is DVKVTQSSRYLVKRTGEKVFLECVQDMDHENMFWYRQDPGLGLRLIYFSYDVKMKEKGDIPEGYSVSREKKERFSLILESASTNQTSMYLCASSLGGSSNEQFFGPGTRLTVL.

This chain connects TRBV6-2 or TRBV6-3 to TRBJ1-5; possibly TRBD1 for D (6 bases). The length of the CDR3 is 17 residues. From germline, CDR1 is MNHEY and CDR2 SVGEGT. Deletions cut 2 bases from V and 4 bases from J, with 18 bases between. CDR3 sequence: CASSYDGRGYGNQPQHF. Written as DNA, the CDR3 is TGTGCCAGCAGTTACGACGGCAGGGGCTATGGAAATCAGCCCCAGCATTTT.

This clonotype was seen a handful of times. The chain links TRBV6-4 to TRBJ2-1; 11 nucleotides match TRBD1. The J segment lost 7 bases and the V segment lost 5 bases, leaving 4 bases of the junction unmatched. This CDR3 is built from 14 residues. The germline CDR1 and CDR2 sequences are MRHNA and SNTAGT. CDR3 protein: CASSRTGGKNEQFF. CDR3 nucleotides: TGTGCCAGCAGTAGGACAGGGGGCAAGAATGAGCAGTTCTTC.

The chain is built from TRBV6-2 or TRBV6-3 and TRBJ2-1; 8 nucleotides align to TRBD1. The CDR3 is made up of 20 amino acids. The junction had 21 bases not matched to a gene; V was cut back by 2 bases and J by 6 bases. CDR1 and CDR2 (germline): MNHEY, SVGEGT. This CDR3 is CASSYPRDASPGQVSNEQFF. In nucleotides, the CDR3 is TGTGCCAGCAGTTACCCCAGAGACGCTTCACCGGGACAGGTCTCCAATGAGCAGTTCTTC.

By share of the sample, this clonotype is medium-sized. The V call is TRBV28, the J call TRBJ2-7; 7 positions match TRBD1. The CDR3 covers 14 residues. The germline V gene encodes CDR1 MDHEN and CDR2 SYDVKM. With V trimmed by 2 bases and J by 7 bases, 8 bases remained unmatched. CDR3 sequence: CASSLRAGGWEQYF. In DNA, the CDR3 is TGTGCCAGCAGTTTACGGGCAGGGGGATGGGAGCAGTACTTC.

The chain is built from TRBV12-3 or TRBV12-4 and TRBJ2-7, with D tentatively TRBD1 (6 bases). This CDR3 comprises 15 residues. The V gene lost 8 bases and the J gene lost 0 bases, with 17 bases spanning the gap. The CDR3 DNA reads as TGTGCCAGCGCATCCTGGACAGAGAGCTCCTACGAGCAGTACTTC. Translating gives CASASWTESSYEQYF.

This clonotype is medium-sized within its sample. V gene TRBV5-1 combines with J gene TRBJ2-2; perhaps TRBD2 as D (5 bases). Germline values: CDR1 SGHRS, CDR2 YFSETQ. V shed 2 bases and J shed 1 base, with 9 bases lying between them. The CDR3 totals 15 residues. The CDR3 is CASSLLAGNTGELFF. The CDR3 DNA sequence: TGCGCCAGCAGCTTATTGGCGGGGAACACCGGGGAGCTGTTTTTT.

On this clonotype: Lacking the conserved final phenylalanine or tryptophan, this CDR3 likely reflects a read error. The V and J genes are TRBV7-6 and TRBJ2-7; TRBD1 matches at 12 bases. The germline V gene encodes CDR1 SGHVS and CDR2 FNYEAQ. This CDR3 has 14 residues. V trimming: 5 bases; J trimming: 5 bases; junction bases outside the gene matches: 4. In nucleotides, the CDR3 is TGTGCCAGCAGCCCGGGACAGGGGGCCCACGAGCAGTACTCC. It translates to CASSPGQGAHEQYS.

V gene TRBV7-2 combines with J gene TRBJ2-1, with 9 nucleotides matching TRBD1. This CDR3 region has 16 residues. Unmatched junction bases numbered 3, after V lost 3 bases and J lost 0 bases. Germline values: CDR1 SGHTA, CDR2 FQGNSA. CDR3 protein: CASSLGTGSSYNEQFF. CDR3 coding DNA: TGTGCCAGCAGCTTGGGGACAGGGAGCTCCTACAATGAGCAGTTCTTC.

This clonotype was seen a few times. The V and J genes are TRBV7-9 and TRBJ2-2, with D possibly called TRBD1 or TRBD2 (5 bases each). Trimming shortened V by 5 bases and J by 9 bases, and 13 bases separated the two germline ends. CDR1 and CDR2 from the germline V gene are SEHNR and FQNEAQ (reference sequence). This CDR3 region has 13 residues. CDR3 loop: CASSGAGNRELFF. CDR3 DNA sequence: TGTGCCAGCAGCGGGGCCGGGAACCGGGAGCTGTTTTTT.

This clonotype is termed medium-sized (0.01 to 0.1%). This sequence joins TRBV4-1 and TRBJ2-4; a possible D gene is TRBD2 (5 bases). CDR1 and CDR2 (germline): MGHRA, YSYEKL. The germline V and J ends were trimmed by 5 bases and 3 bases, with 14 bases remaining between them. There are 15 residues in the CDR3. The CDR3 DNA reads as TGCGCCAGCAGCTTCCGGACTCCCTACAAAAACATTCAGTACTTC. Translated: CASSFRTPYKNIQYF.

The CDR3 sequence is CASSLVQTNYGYTF. CDR3 sequence (DNA): TGTGCCAGCAGCTTGGTTCAGACGAACTATGGCTACACCTTC. The chain recombines TRBV5-4 with TRBJ1-2; no clear D gene. The CDR3 contains 14 residues. The germline CDR1 and CDR2 sequences are SGHNT and YYREEE (reference sequence). V lost 0 bases, J lost 2 bases, and 8 bases lay in between.

This clonotype qualifies as medium-sized. The chain has TRBV9 and TRBJ2-3; D gene ambiguous. CDR1 SGDLS and CDR2 YYNGEE come from the germline V gene. CDR3 size: 19 residues. The V gene lost 3 bases and the J gene lost 0 bases, with 23 bases spanning the gap. The CDR3 nucleotides are TGTGCCAGCAGCGCCAGCCCTATTTCTGACTGGCCTAGCACAGATACGCAGTATTTT. This translates into CASSASPISDWPSTDTQYF.

This clonotype counts as medium-sized. V usage is TRBV28 and J usage is TRBJ2-3, with a possible D match to TRBD2 (7 bases). V lost 6 bases and J 4 bases, leaving 14 bases between the germline ends. This CDR3 region has 14 residues. Looked up from germline, CDR1 is MDHEN and CDR2 is SYDVKM. CDR3 protein: CASREGGASDTQYF. The CDR3 DNA reads as TGTGCCAGCAGAGAAGGGGGGGCATCAGATACGCAGTATTTT.

This clonotype appeared a few times. The chain links TRBV27 to TRBJ2-7, with 7 bases identical to TRBD1. Germline-derived CDR1 and CDR2 are MNHEY and SMNVEV (reference sequence). Trimming took 2 bases from V and 2 from J; bases not matched to a gene: 9. This CDR3 is built from 16 residues. The CDR3 DNA is TGTGCCAGCAGTTTAGAGCCAGGGGGTCCCCCCTACGAGCAGTACTTC. This encodes CASSLEPGGPPYEQYF.

The CDR3 DNA reads as TGTGCCAGCAGCGTAGAGGGAGGGGGACTAGCGACAGATACGCAGTATTTT. Translation gives CASSVEGGGLATDTQYF. This rearrangement joins TRBV9 to TRBJ2-3, with 10 bases fitting TRBD2. The CDR3 length is 17 residues. Unmatched junction bases numbered 7, after V lost 0 bases and J lost 3 bases. Germline assignment: CDR1 SGDLS and CDR2 YYNGEE.

By sample fraction, this clonotype is medium-sized. The gene calls are TRBV9 and TRBJ2-5; 9 bases agree with TRBD2. V lost 4 bases to trimming and J lost 5 bases; unmatched junction nucleotides: 9. This CDR3 comprises 15 residues. Germline CDR1 reads SGDLS; CDR2 reads YYNGEE. CDR3 amino acids: CASSKGGGALETQYF. CDR3 DNA: TGTGCCAGCAGCAAGGGCGGGGGGGCCCTTGAGACCCAGTACTTC.

In this sample, this clonotype is medium-sized. The chain recombines TRBV28 with TRBJ1-3; TRBD1 is a possible D gene (6 bases). Trimming stripped 5 bases from V and 0 bases from J, with 11 bases between. Germline V CDR1 and CDR2: MDHEN, SYDVKM. This CDR3 comprises 15 residues. CDR3 DNA: TGTGCCAGCAGTGGGGGCACAAGCTCTGGAAACACCATATATTTT. This translates into CASSGGTSSGNTIYF.

A remark on this clonotype: A much larger clone is a single base away; this may be a read error. The chain is built from TRBV20-1 and TRBJ2-3, with unresolved D. The germline V gene has CDR1 DFQATT and CDR2 SNEGSKA (reference sequence). V shed 5 bases and J shed 1 base, with 10 bases lying between them. This CDR3 region has 13 residues. CDR3 in DNA: TGCAGTGCTCTTAGACCAGGCACAGATACGCAGTATTTT. The encoded protein is CSALRPGTDTQYF.

This clonotype qualifies as medium-sized (0.01 to 0.1%). The chain combines TRBV28 with TRBJ2-3; 7 bases match TRBD2. The CDR3 is 15 residues long. CDR1 MDHEN and CDR2 SYDVKM come from the germline V gene. V shed 4 bases and J 2 bases; nucleotides not matched to a gene: 6. The CDR3 spells CASSSPAGDTDTQYF. CDR3 DNA sequence: TGTGCCAGCAGTTCCCCCGCGGGGGACACAGATACGCAGTATTTT.

This clonotype is classed as medium-sized. The gene calls are TRBV7-2 and TRBJ2-7; D assignment may be TRBD1 or TRBD2 (5 bases each). Germline loops: CDR1 SGHTA, CDR2 FQGNSA. The CDR3 runs 13 residues. V was cut by 5 bases and J by 6 bases, with 14 bases left in between. The CDR3, as DNA: TGTGCCAGCAGCCGGGGCGGTAAACTCGAGCAGTACTTC. Translating gives CASSRGGKLEQYF.

This clonotype was counted a few times. This chain links TRBV28 with TRBJ1-3, with 12 bases matching TRBD1. V lost 2 bases, J lost 7 bases, and 6 bases stayed unmatched. Looked up from germline, CDR1 is MDHEN and CDR2 is SYDVKM. The CDR3 loop spans 16 amino acids. The CDR3 here is CASSLLGQGAWNTIYF. In DNA, the CDR3 is TGTGCCAGCAGTTTACTGGGACAGGGGGCTTGGAACACCATATATTTT.

The V gene is TRBV7-2, the J gene TRBJ2-1; D gene unclear. V shed 4 bases and J shed 1 base, with 8 bases lying between them. The CDR3 sequence is 14 residues long. Germline V gene data show CDR1 as SGHTA and CDR2 as FQGNSA. CDR3 protein: CASSSQGSYNEQFF. The CDR3 DNA sequence: TGTGCCAGCAGCTCCCAAGGGTCCTACAATGAGCAGTTCTTC.

The chain combines TRBV2 with TRBJ2-2, with TRBD2 identical over 7 bases. The CDR3 extends over 15 amino acids. Germline V gene data show CDR1 as SNHLY and CDR2 as FYNNEI. V shed 6 bases, J shed 5 bases, and the junction held 9 bases outside the gene matches. CDR3 in amino acids: CASRDREGRTGELFF. The CDR3 coding sequence is TGTGCCAGCAGGGATAGGGAGGGAAGGACCGGGGAGCTGTTTTTT. The full variable domain, rest sourced from reference TRBV2 and TRBJ2-2, is EPEVTQTPSHQVTQMGQEVILRCVPISNHLYFYWYRQILGQKVEFLVSFYNNEISEKSEIFDDQFSVERPDGSNFTLKIRSTKLEDSAMYFCASRDREGRTGELFFGEGSRLTVL.

This clonotype was counted a few times. The gene calls are TRBV6-5 and TRBJ2-5, with 10 positions matching TRBD2. This CDR3 comprises 15 residues. From germline, CDR1 is MNHEY and CDR2 SVGAGI. V shed 0 bases and J 6 bases; nucleotides not matched to a gene: 4. CDR3 coding DNA: TGTGCCAGCAGTTACTCCAGCGGGGGGGCAAAGACCCAGTACTTC. Its protein product is CASSYSSGGAKTQYF.

V gene TRBV7-9 combines with J gene TRBJ1-2; perhaps TRBD1 as D (6 bases). V dropped 5 bases and J dropped 2 bases, with 9 bases sitting between them. The germline V gene encodes CDR1 SEHNR and CDR2 FQNEAQ (reference sequence). The CDR3 runs to 13 residues. The CDR3 DNA sequence: TGTGCCAGCAGCAAACAGGGAAACTATGGCTACACCTTC. Protein: CASSKQGNYGYTF.